The clone carrying this T cell receptor (beta chain) was picked up a small number of times. Original data processing: The assay estimated nucleated cells by amplifying reference gene primers. Method: immunoSEQ multiplex PCR; TCRdb's copy keeps in-frame clones and lacks some. The D gene and trimming were derived from the DNA, and the V and J assignments and clone size from that table. The profile shows 130,000 or so clones, approximately 81% of them singletons. The entry originates in a study of blood T cell repertoires in COVID-19. V was cut by 5 bases and J by 3 bases, with 13 bases left in between. The CDR3 contains 14 residues. Germline loops: CDR1 LNHDA, CDR2 SQIVND (reference sequence).

Sequenced material: peripheral blood. This TCR came from a woman aged 60-75 years with active or convalescent COVID-19. V and J are TRBV19 and TRBJ1-1; a possible D gene is TRBD1 (6 bases). CDR3 in DNA: TGTGCCAGTAGTTACGGGGGGCGATACACTGAAGCTTTCTTT. Residues: CASSYGGRYTEAFF.